This TCR beta chain was found in a study of cytomegalovirus exposure and HLA in healthy donors. Study observations and caveats: Donor immune exposure was known only as CMV serostatus. TRBV6-2, TRBV6-3 and some other V segments were unresolvable in 87-base-pair reads. As a later analysis showed, several of the most significant clusters appeared to be linked to common viral pathogens.

Regarding this clone: Antigen unknown.

In the PCR, 60 Vbeta and 13 Jbeta primers were used. The data were produced by immunoSEQ multiplex PCR, yet TCRdb's version contains in-frame clones alone and is incomplete. The table records more than 110,000 clones, about 80% of them present only once. Unrecorded immune exposure was likely among donors, who were nominally healthy when sampled. CDR1 and CDR2 (germline): MNHEY, SVGAGI. Trimming shortened V by 0 bases and J by 7 bases, and 9 bases separated the two germline ends. CDR3 length equals 13 residues. Sequencing used PBMCs. The sequence came from a man younger than 35 in good health and CMV-seronegative. The chain employs TRBV6-5 and TRBJ1-2; weak D call: TRBD1 (6 bases). The CDR3 DNA sequence: TGTGCCAGCAGTTACTCGAGGGGGAGTGGCTACACCTTC. It specifies CASSYSRGSGYTF.